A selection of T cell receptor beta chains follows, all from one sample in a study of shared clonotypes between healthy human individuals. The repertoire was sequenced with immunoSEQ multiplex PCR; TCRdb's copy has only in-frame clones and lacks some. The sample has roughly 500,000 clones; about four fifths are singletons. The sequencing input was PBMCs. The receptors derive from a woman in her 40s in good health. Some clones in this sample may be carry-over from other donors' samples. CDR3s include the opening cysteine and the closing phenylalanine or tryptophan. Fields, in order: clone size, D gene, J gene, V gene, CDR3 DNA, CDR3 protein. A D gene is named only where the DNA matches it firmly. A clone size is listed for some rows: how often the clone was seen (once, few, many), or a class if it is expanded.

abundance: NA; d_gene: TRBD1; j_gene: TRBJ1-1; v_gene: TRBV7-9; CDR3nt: TGTGCCAGCAGCCCGGACAGGGGCCCTGAAGCTTTCTTT; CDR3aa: CASSPDRGPEAFF
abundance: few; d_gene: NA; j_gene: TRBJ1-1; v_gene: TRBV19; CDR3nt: TGTGCCAGTAGTATAGGACGGACAGCCAACACTGAAGCTTTCTTT; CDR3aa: CASSIGRTANTEAFF
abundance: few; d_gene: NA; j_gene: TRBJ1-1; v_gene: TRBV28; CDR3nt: TGTGCCAGCAGTTTAAGGGGGGCTCGGACTGAAGCTTTCTTT; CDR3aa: CASSLRGARTEAFF
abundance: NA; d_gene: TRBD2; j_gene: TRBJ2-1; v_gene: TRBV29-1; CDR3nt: TGCAGCGTTGAAGTCGGGAGGGCCTCTTTTGAGCAGTTCTTC; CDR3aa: CSVEVGRASFEQFF
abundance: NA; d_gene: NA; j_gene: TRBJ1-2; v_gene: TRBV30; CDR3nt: TGTGCCTGGGGCAACCGGGACCGTACATTGGGAGACTTC; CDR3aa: CAWGNRDRTLGDF
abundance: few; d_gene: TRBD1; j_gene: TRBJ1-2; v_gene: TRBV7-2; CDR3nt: TGTGCCAGCAGCATAGGACAGGAACAAGGCAACTATGGCTACACCTTC; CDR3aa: CASSIGQEQGNYGYTF
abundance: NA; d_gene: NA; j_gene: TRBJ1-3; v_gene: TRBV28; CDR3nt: TGTGCCACTACGTCGAGCTCTGGAAACACCATATATTTT; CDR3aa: CATTSSSGNTIYF
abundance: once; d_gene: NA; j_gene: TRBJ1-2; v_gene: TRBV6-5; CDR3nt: TGTGCCAGCAGTTACTCTGCTGGGATCTATGGCTACACCTTC; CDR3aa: CASSYSAGIYGYTF
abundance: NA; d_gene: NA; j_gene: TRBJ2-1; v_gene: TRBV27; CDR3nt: TGTGCCAGCAGTCCCCTAGGTGCTAGCGACAACAATGAGCAGTTCTTC; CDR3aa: CASSPLGASDNNEQFF
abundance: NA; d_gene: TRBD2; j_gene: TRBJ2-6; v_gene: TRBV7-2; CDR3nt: TGTGCCAGCAGCTTAGTACCGGGCCTAGCGGTTGGGGCCAACGTCCTGACTTTC; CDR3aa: CASSLVPGLAVGANVLTF
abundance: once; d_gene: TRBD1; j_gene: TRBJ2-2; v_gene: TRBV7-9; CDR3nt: TGTGCCAGCAGCCCGGCTGGGACAGACACCGGGGAGCTGTTTTTT; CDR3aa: CASSPAGTDTGELFF
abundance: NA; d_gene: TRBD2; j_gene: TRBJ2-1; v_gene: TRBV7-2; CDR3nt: TGTGCCAGCAGCTTTAGGCGTCTAGCGGGGGTCAATGAGCAGTTCTTC; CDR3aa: CASSFRRLAGVNEQFF
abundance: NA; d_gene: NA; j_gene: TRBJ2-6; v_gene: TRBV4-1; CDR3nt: TGCGCCAGCAGCCCCGTTACCTCTGGGGCCAACGTCCTGACTTTC; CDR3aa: CASSPVTSGANVLTF
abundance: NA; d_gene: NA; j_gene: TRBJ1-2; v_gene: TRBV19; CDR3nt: TGTGCCAGTGGTAGGGGTTCCGGCTATGGCTACACCTTC; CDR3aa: CASGRGSGYGYTF
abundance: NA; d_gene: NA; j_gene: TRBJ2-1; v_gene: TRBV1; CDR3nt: TGCACCAGCAGCCTTGGAATCGGGACTAGCGGGGGAGAGGACAATGAGCAGTTCTTC; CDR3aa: CTSSLGIGTSGGEDNEQFF
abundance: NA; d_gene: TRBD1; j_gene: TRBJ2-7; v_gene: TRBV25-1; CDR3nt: TGTGCCAGCAGTTCACGGGGGACAGGCCCAACACCGCAGTACTTC; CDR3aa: CASSSRGTGPTPQYF
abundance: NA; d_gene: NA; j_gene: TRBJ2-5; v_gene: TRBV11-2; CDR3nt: TGTGCCAGCAGCTTAGAGCGGGACAGAGTTCAGTACTTC; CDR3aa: CASSLERDRVQYF
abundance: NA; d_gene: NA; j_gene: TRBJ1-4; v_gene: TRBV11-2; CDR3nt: TGTGCCAGCAGCTTAGGTGGCCAGGAAAAACTGTTTTTT; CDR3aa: CASSLGGQEKLFF
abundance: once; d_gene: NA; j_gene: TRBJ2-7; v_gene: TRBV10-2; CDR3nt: TGCGCCAGCAAGCCCGCGGACGGCGATCTCTACGAGCAGTACTTC; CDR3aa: CASKPADGDLYEQYF
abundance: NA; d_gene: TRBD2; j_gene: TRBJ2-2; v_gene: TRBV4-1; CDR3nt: TGCGCCAGCAGCCAGATCGGGCTAGCGGAGAACACCGGGGAGCTGTTTTTT; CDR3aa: CASSQIGLAENTGELFF
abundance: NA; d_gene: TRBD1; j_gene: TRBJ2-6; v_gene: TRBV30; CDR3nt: TGTGCCACCGGACAGGGCGAGGTGGTCGTCCTGACTTTC; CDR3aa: CATGQGEVVVLTF
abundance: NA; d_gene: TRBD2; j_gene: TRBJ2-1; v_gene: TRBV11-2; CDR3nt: TGTGCCAGCAGCTCCGCCGGGACTAGAATCTACAATGAGCAGTTCTTC; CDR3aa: CASSSAGTRIYNEQFF
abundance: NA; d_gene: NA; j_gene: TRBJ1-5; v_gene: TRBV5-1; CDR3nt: TGCGCCAGCAGCTTGGATGGAAGACCTAATCAGCCCCAGCATTTT; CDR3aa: CASSLDGRPNQPQHF
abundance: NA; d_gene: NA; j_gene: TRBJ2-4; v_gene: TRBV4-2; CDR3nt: TGTGCCAGCAGCCAGGGGAGACAACTCGCCAAAAACATTCAGTACTTC; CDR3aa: CASSQGRQLAKNIQYF
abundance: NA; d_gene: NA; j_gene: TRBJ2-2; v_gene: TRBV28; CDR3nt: TGTGCCAGCGCCTTGCAGGGAGTCACCGGGGAGCTGTTTTTT; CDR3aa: CASALQGVTGELFF
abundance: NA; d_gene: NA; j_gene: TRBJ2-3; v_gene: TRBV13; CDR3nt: TGTGCCAGCAGGGAACTTTTTTCAACAGATACGCAGTATTTT; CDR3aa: CASRELFSTDTQYF
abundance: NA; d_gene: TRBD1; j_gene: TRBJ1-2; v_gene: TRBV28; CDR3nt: TGTGCCAGCAGACGGACAGGGGGGGTGAGAGGCTACACCTTC; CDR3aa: CASRRTGGVRGYTF
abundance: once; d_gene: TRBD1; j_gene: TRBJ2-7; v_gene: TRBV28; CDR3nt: TGTGCCAGCAGTTTATGGCAGGGGGCTACGGAGCAGTACTTC; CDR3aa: CASSLWQGATEQYF